The sequence of this T cell receptor beta chain was determined in a study of T-cell reconstitution after alpha-beta-depleted transplantation in children. Points from the study as a whole: The study reportedly traced alpha-beta T cells about two months after transplant to several hundred expanded graft clones. At the one-year point after transplant, T-cell counts and TCRbeta diversity were found to come mostly from T cells that had been newly produced. Some patients showed high day-60 TCRbeta diversity, which derived from surviving recipient T cells and thymic progenitors.

This CDR3 region has 15 residues. Trimming took 6 bases from V and 2 from J; bases not matched to a gene: 5. CDR1 is SNHLY and CDR2 is FYNNEI in the germline V gene. As for this clonotype: Its antigen is unknown.

The authors prepared the TCRbeta library with unique molecular identifiers. TCRdb re-called the PCR reads with MiXCR, one entry per CDR3 protein. The table records under 750,000 distinct CDR3 sequences, more than 20% of them present only once. The chain has TRBV2 and TRBJ2-7; 12 bases are a match to TRBD2. Material: PBMCs, mostly from graft donor cells, obtained 360 days after TCRalphabeta/CD19-depleted stem cell transplant. The receptor was isolated from a boy less than two years old who had a stem cell transplant for acute myeloid leukemia, so the T cells may come from the graft donor. The DNA for the CDR3 is TGTGCCAGCAGGGCGACTAGCGGGGGCCCCTACGAGCAGTACGTC. Encoded protein: CASRATSGGPYEQYV.